The T cell receptor (beta chain) under discussion was sequenced for a study of blood T cell repertoires in COVID-19 (TCRdb year 2020). Regarding the study in general: Collaborator samples came from the United States, Italy and Spain and covered acute and convalescent phases of COVID-19. The prospective study material was composed of cDNA or gDNA derived from T cells, B-cell-depleted T cells, or PBMCs. Deeply sampled blood TCRbeta repertoires from subjects exposed to, actively infected with, or recovered from COVID-19 were included in the dataset. The repertoires were released in a freely available public database meant as a resource for research on the immune response to SARS-CoV-2. Samples were obtained from the ongoing ImmuneRACE study (first 160 participants) and from about 1,300 subjects provided by 6 global collaborators. Nearly every sample came with metadata listing a de-identified subject ID, COVID-19 status, age in years and sex. HLA class I and class II types, where available, came from metadata supplied by the sample provider rather than from assay-based typing.

Overall results and qualifications from the work: How much clinical and demographic metadata was included differed by source and by participant, and the metadata was provided uncurated.

TCRbeta CDR3 regions were amplified from genomic DNA using the immunoSEQ Assay, a bias-controlled multiplex PCR. The authors' pipeline ran thus. Within the assay, amplification of reference gene primers was used to estimate how many nucleated cells each sample contained. To quantify the absolute abundance of each unique TCRbeta CDR3 rearrangement, sequence reads were collapsed and filtered. Productive Simpson clonality was computed per sample as the square root of Simpson's diversity index over productive rearrangements. TCRdb stores this immuneACCESS table with in-frame sequences only. Part of the clones is absent; in the studies checked, under half of the shortfall reflects unresolved V genes, and no reason is known for the rest. Clone size and V and J calls were adopted from that table, with D and trimming inferred from the DNA. Recorded for this sample are 90,000 or so clones; approximately 86% of them occurred a single time. The ten largest account for approximately 1.3% of the sample.

Collaborating institutions collected whole blood in K2EDTA tubes following their own protocols. Collaborator samples were shipped for TCRbeta analysis as frozen whole blood, isolated PBMCs, or DNA extracted from either sample type. Remarks on this clone: Which antigen it targets is not known. Base-call qualities are not available, and no considerably larger clone is one nucleotide away.

The V and J ends are trimmed by 6 bases and 2 bases, leaving 11 bases between them. The CDR1 and CDR2 encoded by the germline V gene (reference sequence) are LNHDA and SQIVND. Measured from the cysteine to the phenylalanine, the CDR3 is 14 residues long. Kept here is only the CDR3 DNA, which spans 42 bases and is read in frame from base 1. The V and J genes are TRBV19 and TRBJ1-5; too little of a D gene remains to name it. Specimen: peripheral blood. The origin of this receptor is a man aged 80 or over with active or convalescent COVID-19. The DNA reads as follows: TGTGCCAGTAGCCACGGGAGGGGCAATCAGCCCCAGCATTTT. This yields the protein CASSHGRGNQPQHF.